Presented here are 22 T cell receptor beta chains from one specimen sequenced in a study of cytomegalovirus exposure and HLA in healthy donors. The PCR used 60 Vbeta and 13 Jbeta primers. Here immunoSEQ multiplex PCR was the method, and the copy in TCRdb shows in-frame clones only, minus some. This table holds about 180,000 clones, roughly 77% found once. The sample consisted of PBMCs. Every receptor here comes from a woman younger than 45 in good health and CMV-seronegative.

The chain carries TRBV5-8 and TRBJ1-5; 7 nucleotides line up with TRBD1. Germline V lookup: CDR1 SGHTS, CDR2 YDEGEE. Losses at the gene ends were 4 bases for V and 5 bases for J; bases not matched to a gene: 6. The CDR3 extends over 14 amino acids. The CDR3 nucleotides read TGTGCCAGCAGCGGCCGGGACAGAGATCAGCCCCAGCATTTT. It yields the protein CASSGRDRDQPQHF.

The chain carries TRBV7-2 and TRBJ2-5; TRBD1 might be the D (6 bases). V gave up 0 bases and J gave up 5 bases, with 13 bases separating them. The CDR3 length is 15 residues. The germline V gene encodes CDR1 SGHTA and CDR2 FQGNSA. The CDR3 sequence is CASSLASGGGETQYF. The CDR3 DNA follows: TGTGCCAGCAGCTTAGCCAGTGGGGGCGGGGAGACCCAGTACTTC. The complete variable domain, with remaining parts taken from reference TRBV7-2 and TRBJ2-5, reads GAGVSQSPSNKVTEKGKDVELRCDPISGHTALYWYRQSLGQGLEFLIYFQGNSAPDKSGLPSDRFSAERTGGSVSTLTIQRTQQEDSAVYLCASSLASGGGETQYFGPGTRLLVL.

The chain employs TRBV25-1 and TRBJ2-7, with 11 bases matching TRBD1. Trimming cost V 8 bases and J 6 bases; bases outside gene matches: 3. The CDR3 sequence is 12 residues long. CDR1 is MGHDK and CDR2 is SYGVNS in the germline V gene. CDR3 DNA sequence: TGTGCCAGCGGGACAGGGGGTCTCGAGCAGTACTTC. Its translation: CASGTGGLEQYF.

This CDR3 reads CASRTGGNYGYTF. As DNA, the CDR3 is TGTGCCAGCAGAACAGGGGGAAACTATGGCTACACCTTC. This rearrangement joins TRBV2 to TRBJ1-2, with 8 positions matching TRBD1. Looked up from germline, CDR1 is SNHLY and CDR2 is FYNNEI. With 6 bases clipped from V and 2 bases from J, the junction kept 2 bases outside the gene matches. The CDR3 totals 13 residues.

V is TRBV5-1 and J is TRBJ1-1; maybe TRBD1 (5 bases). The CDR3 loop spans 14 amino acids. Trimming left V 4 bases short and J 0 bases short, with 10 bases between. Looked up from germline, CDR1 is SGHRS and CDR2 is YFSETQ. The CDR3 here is CASSPDTMNTEAFF. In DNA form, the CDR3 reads TGCGCCAGCAGCCCGGACACCATGAACACTGAAGCTTTCTTT.

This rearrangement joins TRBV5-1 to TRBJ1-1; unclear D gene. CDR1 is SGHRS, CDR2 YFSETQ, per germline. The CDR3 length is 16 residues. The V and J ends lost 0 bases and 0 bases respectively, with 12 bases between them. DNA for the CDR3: TGCGCCAGCAGCTTGGAAACGGGAATAATGAACACTGAAGCTTTCTTT. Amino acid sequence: CASSLETGIMNTEAFF.

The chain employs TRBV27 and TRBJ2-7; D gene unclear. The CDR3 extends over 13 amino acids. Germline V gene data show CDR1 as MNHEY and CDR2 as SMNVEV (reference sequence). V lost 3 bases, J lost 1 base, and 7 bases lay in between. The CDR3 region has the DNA TGTGCCAGCAGTTTCTCTTTTTCCTACGAGCAGTACTTC. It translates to CASSFSFSYEQYF.

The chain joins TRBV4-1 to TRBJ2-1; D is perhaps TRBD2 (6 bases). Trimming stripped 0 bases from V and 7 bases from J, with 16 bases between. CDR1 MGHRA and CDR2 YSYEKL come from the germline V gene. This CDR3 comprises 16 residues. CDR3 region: CASSQDVQGGKNEQFF. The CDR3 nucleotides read TGCGCCAGCAGCCAAGATGTTCAGGGAGGTAAAAATGAGCAGTTCTTC.

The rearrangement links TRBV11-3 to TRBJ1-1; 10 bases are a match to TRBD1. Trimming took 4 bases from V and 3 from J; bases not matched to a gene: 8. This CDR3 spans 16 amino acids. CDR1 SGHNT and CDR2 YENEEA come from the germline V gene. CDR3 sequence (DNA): TGTGCCAGCAGCTCAGGGGGGACAGGGGCTTACACTGAAGCTTTCTTT. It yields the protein CASSSGGTGAYTEAFF.

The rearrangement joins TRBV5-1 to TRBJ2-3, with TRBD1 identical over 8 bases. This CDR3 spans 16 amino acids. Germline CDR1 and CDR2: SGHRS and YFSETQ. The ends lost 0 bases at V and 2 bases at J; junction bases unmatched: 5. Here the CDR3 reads CASSLVQGGYTDTQYF. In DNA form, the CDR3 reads TGCGCCAGCAGCTTGGTACAGGGGGGTTACACAGATACGCAGTATTTT.

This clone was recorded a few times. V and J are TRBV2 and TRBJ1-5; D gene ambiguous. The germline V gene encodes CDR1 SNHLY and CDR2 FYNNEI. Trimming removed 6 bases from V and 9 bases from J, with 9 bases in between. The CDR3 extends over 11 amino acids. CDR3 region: CASSNRWPQHF. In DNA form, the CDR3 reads TGTGCCAGCAGCAACCGGTGGCCCCAGCATTTT. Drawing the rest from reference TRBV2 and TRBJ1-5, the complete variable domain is EPEVTQTPSHQVTQMGQEVILRCVPISNHLYFYWYRQILGQKVEFLVSFYNNEISEKSEIFDDQFSVERPDGSNFTLKIRSTKLEDSAMYFCASSNRWPQHFGDGTRLSIL.

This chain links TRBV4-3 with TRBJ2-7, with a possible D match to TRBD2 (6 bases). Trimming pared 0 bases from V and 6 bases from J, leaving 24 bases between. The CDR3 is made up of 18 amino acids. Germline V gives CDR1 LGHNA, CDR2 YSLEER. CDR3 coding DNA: TGCGCCAGCAGCCAAGACCCTCCGGGGGAACGGTGGGGCCTCGAGCAGTACTTC. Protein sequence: CASSQDPPGERWGLEQYF.

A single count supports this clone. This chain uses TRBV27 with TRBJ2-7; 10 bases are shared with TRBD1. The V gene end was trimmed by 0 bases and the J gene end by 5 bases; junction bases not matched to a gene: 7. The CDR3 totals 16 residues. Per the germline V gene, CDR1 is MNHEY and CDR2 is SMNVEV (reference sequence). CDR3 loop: CASSLSPGTGVDEQYF. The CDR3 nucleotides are TGTGCCAGCAGTTTATCCCCCGGGACAGGGGTCGACGAGCAGTACTTC.

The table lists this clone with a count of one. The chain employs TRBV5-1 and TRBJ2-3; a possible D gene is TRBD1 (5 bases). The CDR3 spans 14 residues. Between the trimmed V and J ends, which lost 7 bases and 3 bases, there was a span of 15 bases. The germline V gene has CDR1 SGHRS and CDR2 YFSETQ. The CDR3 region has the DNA TGCGCCAGCGGAGCGTCAGGGTCGACAGATACGCAGTATTTT. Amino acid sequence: CASGASGSTDTQYF.

The CDR3 spells CASSPAGGLEETQYF. The CDR3 DNA reads as TGTGCCAGCTCACCAGCGGGGGGCCTGGAAGAGACCCAGTACTTC. The chain couples TRBV18 to TRBJ2-5; TRBD2 agrees at 8 bases. The CDR3 consists of 15 residues. J lost 3 bases, V lost 2 bases, and 5 bases had no gene match. CDR1 and CDR2 (germline): KGHSH, LQKENI.

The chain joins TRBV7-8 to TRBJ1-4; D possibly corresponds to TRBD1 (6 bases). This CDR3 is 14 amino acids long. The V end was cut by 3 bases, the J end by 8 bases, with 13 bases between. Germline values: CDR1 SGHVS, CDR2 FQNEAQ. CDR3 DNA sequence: TGTGCCAGCAGCTTCGATACAGGGAGAGAAAAACTGTTTTTT. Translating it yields CASSFDTGREKLFF.

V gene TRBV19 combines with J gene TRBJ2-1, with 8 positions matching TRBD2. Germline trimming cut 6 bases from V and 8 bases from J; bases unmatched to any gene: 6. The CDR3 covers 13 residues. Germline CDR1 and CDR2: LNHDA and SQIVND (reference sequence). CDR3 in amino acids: CASRRGGRDEQFF. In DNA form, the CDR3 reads TGTGCCAGTAGACGGGGGGGCCGGGATGAGCAGTTCTTC.

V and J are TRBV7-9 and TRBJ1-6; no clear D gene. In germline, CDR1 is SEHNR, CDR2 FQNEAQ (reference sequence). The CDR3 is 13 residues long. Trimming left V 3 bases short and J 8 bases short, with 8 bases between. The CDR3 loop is CASSFTTDSPLHF. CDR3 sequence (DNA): TGTGCCAGCAGCTTCACCACAGATTCACCCCTCCACTTT. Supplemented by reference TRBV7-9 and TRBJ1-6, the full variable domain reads DTGVSQNPRHKITKRGQNVTFRCDPISEHNRLYWYRQTLGQGPEFLTYFQNEAQLEKSRLLSDRFSAERPKGSFSTLEIQRTEQGDSAMYLCASSFTTDSPLHFGNGTRLTVT.

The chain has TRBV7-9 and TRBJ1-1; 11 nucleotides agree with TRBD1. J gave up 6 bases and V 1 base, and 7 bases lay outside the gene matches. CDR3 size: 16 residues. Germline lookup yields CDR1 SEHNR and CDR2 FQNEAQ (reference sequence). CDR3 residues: CASSLGRTGGPAEAFF. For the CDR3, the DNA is TGTGCCAGCAGCTTAGGTAGGACAGGGGGCCCTGCTGAAGCTTTCTTT.

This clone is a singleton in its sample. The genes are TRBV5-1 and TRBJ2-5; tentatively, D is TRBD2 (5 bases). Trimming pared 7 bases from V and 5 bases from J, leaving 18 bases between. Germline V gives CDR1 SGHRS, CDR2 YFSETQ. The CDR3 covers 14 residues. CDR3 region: CASSPRSSGETQYF. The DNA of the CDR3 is TGCGCCAGCTCTCCCCGGAGCTCGGGGGAGACCCAGTACTTC.

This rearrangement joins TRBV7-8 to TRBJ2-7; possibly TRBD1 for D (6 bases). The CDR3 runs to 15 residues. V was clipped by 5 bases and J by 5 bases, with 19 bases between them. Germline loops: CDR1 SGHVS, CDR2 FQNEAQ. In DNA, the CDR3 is TGTGCCAGCAGCCTCTCTACTATGGGGGCTAACGAGCAGTACTTC. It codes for CASSLSTMGANEQYF.

The CDR3 is CASTPGGVTQYF. The CDR3 bases are TGCGCCAGCACCCCAGGGGGCGTGACCCAGTACTTC. The chain is built from TRBV10-2 and TRBJ2-5, with TRBD1 matching over 8 bases. The CDR3 runs to 12 residues. V shed 7 bases, J shed 7 bases, and the junction held 5 bases outside the gene matches. Per germline, CDR1 WSHSY and CDR2 SAAADI.